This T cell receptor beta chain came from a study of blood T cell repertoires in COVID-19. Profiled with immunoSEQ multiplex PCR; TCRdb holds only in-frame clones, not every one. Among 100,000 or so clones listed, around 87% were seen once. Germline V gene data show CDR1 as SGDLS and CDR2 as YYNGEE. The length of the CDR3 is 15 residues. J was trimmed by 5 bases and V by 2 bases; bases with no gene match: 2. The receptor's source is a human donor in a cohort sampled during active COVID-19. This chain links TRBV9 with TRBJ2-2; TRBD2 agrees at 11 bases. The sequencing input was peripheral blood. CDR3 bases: TGTGCCAGCAGCGTTCGACTAGCGGGGACCGGGGAGCTGTTTTTT. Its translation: CASSVRLAGTGELFF.